The following is a T cell receptor beta chain sequence with its context. Other DNA sequences in the sample encode the same CDR3. These data are taken from a study of blood T cell repertoires in COVID-19. Generated by immunoSEQ multiplex PCR, the TCRdb table keeps only in-frame clones and is missing some. This sample has over 65,000 clones; roughly 81% occur once, and the top ten carry roughly 8.3%. The CDR3 loop spans 15 amino acids. The V gene end was trimmed by 0 bases and the J gene end by 2 bases; junction bases not matched to a gene: 2. Looked up from germline, CDR1 is MNHEY and CDR2 is SVGAGI. The specimen sequenced was peripheral blood. The chain employs TRBV6-5 and TRBJ2-7; 9 positions agree with TRBD1. This clonotype was sampled from a human donor in a cohort sampled during active COVID-19. CDR3 sequence (DNA): TGTGCCAGCAGTTACTCGACAGGGGGGCCCTACGAGCAGTACTTC. It yields the protein CASSYSTGGPYEQYF.